The following is a T cell receptor beta chain sequence with its context. This specimen belongs to a study of blood T cell repertoires in COVID-19. For the study at large: In each case, the material was cDNA or gDNA derived from T cells, B-cell-depleted T cells, or PBMCs.

The assay was immunoSEQ multiplex PCR, and TCRdb's table has in-frame clones only and misses some. This sample has some 110,000 clones, with under 80% found just once. CDR1 and CDR2 (germline): SGHKS, YYEKEE (reference sequence). CDR3 length: 12 amino acids. The V end was cut by 0 bases, the J end by 7 bases, with 4 bases between. The chain carries TRBV5-5 and TRBJ1-4, with D uncertain. The clonotype was recovered from a man aged 45-60 years with acute or convalescent COVID-19. Sample: peripheral blood. The CDR3 DNA sequence: TGTGCCAGCAGCTTGGACTTTGAAAAACTGTTTTTT. This encodes CASSLDFEKLFF.